These 5 T cell receptor beta chains were sequenced from one sample in a study of vaccination and CD4 T cells after COVID-19. The assay that was used to sequence DNA from cultured CD4+ T cells was the Oncomine TCR Beta short-read assay. TCRdb processed the PCR reads anew with MiXCR; each CDR3 protein has one entry. The sample lists 14,000 to 15,000 distinct CDR3 sequences, around 56% occurring once. Treatment described: roughly 11-day PBMC culture with coronavirus spike peptide pools or control peptides (ViraFEST assay). No antigen has been assigned to these receptors. The sequenced sample was CD4+ T cells from blood, cultured in vitro. These receptors originate from a human donor who had recovered from COVID-19.

This clonotype counts as medium-sized. V gene TRBV9 combines with J gene TRBJ2-5; D remains ambiguous. Germline lookup yields CDR1 SGDLS and CDR2 YYNGEE. V was pared by 4 bases and J by 4 bases, with 5 bases between. This CDR3 is built from 11 residues. The CDR3 reads CASSITETQYF. Written as DNA, the CDR3 is TGTGCCAGCAGCATCACAGAGACCCAGTACTTC. The entire variable domain, with the rest obtained from reference TRBV9 and TRBJ2-5, is as follows: DSGVTQTPKHLITATGQRVTLRCSPRSGDLSVYWYQQSLDQGLQFLIQYYNGEERAKGNILERFSAQQFPDLHSELNLSSLELGDSALYFCASSITETQYFGPGTRLLVL.

The J gene is TRBJ1-2, the V gene TRBV7-9, with a tentative D call TRBD1 (6 bases). The CDR3 extends over 14 amino acids. Trimming cost V 5 bases and J 1 base, with 11 bases left between them. The V gene's germline CDR1 is SEHNR and CDR2 FQNEAQ (reference sequence). The CDR3 sequence: CASSPPDSNYGYTF. In DNA form, the CDR3 reads TGTGCCAGCAGCCCACCGGACAGTAACTATGGCTACACCTTC. Drawing the rest from reference TRBV7-9 and TRBJ1-2, the complete variable domain is DTGVSQNPRHKITKRGQNVTFRCDPISEHNRLYWYRQTLGQGPEFLTYFQNEAQLEKSRLLSDRFSAERPKGSFSTLEIQRTEQGDSAMYLCASSPPDSNYGYTFGSGTRLTVV.

The chain links TRBV4-1 to TRBJ1-1; no clear D. Germline-derived CDR1 and CDR2 are MGHRA and YSYEKL. Deletions cut 0 bases from V and 1 base from J, with 12 bases between. The CDR3 has 16 amino acids. The CDR3 DNA follows: TGCGCCAGCAGCCAAGATCGGGGAATTCCGAACACTGAAGCTTTCTTT. Translation: CASSQDRGIPNTEAFF.

This clonotype occurred a few times. The chain employs TRBV2 and TRBJ1-2; D perhaps matches TRBD1 (5 bases). Looked up from germline, CDR1 is SNHLY and CDR2 is FYNNEI. The germline V and J ends were trimmed by 7 bases and 1 base, with 13 bases remaining between them. CDR3 size: 14 residues. The CDR3 reads CASKGPGLNYGYTF. CDR3 nucleotides: TGTGCCAGCAAGGGGCCAGGGCTTAACTATGGCTACACCTTC.

The rearrangement links TRBV5-8 to TRBJ2-2; D is possibly TRBD1 or TRBD2 (5 bases each). V lost 2 bases to trimming and J lost 7 bases, with 9 bases between them. The CDR3 contains 13 residues. Germline-derived CDR1 and CDR2 are SGHTS and YDEGEE. In DNA, the CDR3 is TGTGCCAGCAGCTTTTGGGGGTACGGGGAGCTGTTTTTT. Protein: CASSFWGYGELFF.